The clone carrying this TCR beta chain has a count of ten or more. Its antigen is currently unknown. The trim removed 5 bases at V and 1 base at J, leaving 6 bases unmatched. Germline CDR1 and CDR2: SGHVS and FQNEAQ. The CDR3 has 15 residues. TCRdb fed the multiplex PCR reads into MiXCR, producing one record per CDR3 protein. The data hold approximately 180,000 distinct CDR3 sequences, with 33% observed a single time. These data originate in a study of breast tumors, draining lymph nodes, adjacent tissues. Study conclusions and caveats: Tumor repertoires ranked between lymph nodes and nontumor tissue in diversity, with V and J gene preferences.

Axillary draining lymph nodes of breast cancer patients supplied the node samples. The source of this sequence is a female donor with breast cancer. Some clones in this sample may be carry-over from other donors' samples. Sequencing input: axillary lymph node tissue. The chain has TRBV7-8 and TRBJ1-2, with TRBD1 identical over 8 bases. The CDR3 region has the DNA TGTGCCAGCAGCGCCCGGACAGGGAGTAACTATGGCTACACCTTC. Its translation: CASSARTGSNYGYTF.